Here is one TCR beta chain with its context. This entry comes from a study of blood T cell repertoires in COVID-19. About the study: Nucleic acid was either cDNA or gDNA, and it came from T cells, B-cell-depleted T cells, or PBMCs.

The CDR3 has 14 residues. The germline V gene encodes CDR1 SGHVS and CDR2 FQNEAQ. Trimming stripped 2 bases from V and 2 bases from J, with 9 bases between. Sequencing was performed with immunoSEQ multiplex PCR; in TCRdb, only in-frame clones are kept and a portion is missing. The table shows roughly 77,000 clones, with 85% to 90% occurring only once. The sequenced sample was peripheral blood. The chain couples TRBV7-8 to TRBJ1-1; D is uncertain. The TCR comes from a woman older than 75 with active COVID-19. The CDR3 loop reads CASSLQRGNTEAFF. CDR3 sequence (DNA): TGTGCCAGCAGCTTACAACGGGGAAACACTGAAGCTTTCTTT.